Included here is one T cell receptor (beta chain) sequence, with context. CDR3 size: 13 residues. From germline, CDR1 is SEHNR and CDR2 FQNEAQ (reference sequence). The trim removed 3 bases at V and 5 bases at J, leaving 3 bases unmatched. In the study's own analysis: The assay estimated nucleated cells by amplifying reference gene primers. Sequencing was performed with immunoSEQ multiplex PCR; in TCRdb, only in-frame clones are kept and a portion is missing. V, J and clone size are taken as reported in that table, and D and trimming were inferred from the DNA itself. This sample carries around 64,000 clones, approximately 90% of them seen once, and the ten largest clones take 3.2%. This specimen belongs to a study of blood T cell repertoires in COVID-19. Study background: The study drew acute and convalescent COVID-19 samples from the United States, Italy and Spain. Sample material is recorded as cDNA or gDNA derived from T cells, B-cell-depleted T cells, or PBMCs.

This chain connects TRBV7-9 to TRBJ2-5, with 7 bases lining up with TRBD1. The source is a man in his forties or fifties with active COVID-19. Material: peripheral blood. In DNA form, the CDR3 reads TGTGCCAGCAGCTTTACCAGGGGGGAGACCCAGTACTTC. It encodes CASSFTRGETQYF. The whole variable domain, filled in from reference TRBV7-9 and TRBJ2-5, reads DTGVSQNPRHKITKRGQNVTFRCDPISEHNRLYWYRQTLGQGPEFLTYFQNEAQLEKSRLLSDRFSAERPKGSFSTLEIQRTEQGDSAMYLCASSFTRGETQYFGPGTRLLVL.